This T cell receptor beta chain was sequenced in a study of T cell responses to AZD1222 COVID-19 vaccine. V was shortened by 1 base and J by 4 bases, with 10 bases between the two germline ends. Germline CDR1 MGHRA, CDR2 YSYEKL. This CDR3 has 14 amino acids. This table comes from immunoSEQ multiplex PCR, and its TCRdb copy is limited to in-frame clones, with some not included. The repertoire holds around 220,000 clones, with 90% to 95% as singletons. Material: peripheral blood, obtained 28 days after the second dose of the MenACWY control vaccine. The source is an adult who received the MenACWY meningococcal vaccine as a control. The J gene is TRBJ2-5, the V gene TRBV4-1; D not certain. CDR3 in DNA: TGCGCCAGCAGCCAAGTACTGGTATCAGAGACCCAGTACTTC. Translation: CASSQVLVSETQYF.